Below, 15 T cell receptor beta chains from the same sample are listed, as sequenced in a study of siplizumab effects on memory and regulatory T cells. Sequencing used immunoSEQ multiplex PCR; TCRdb keeps in-frame clones, though not all of them. The repertoire holds 100,000 or so clones, with approximately 94% as singletons. Sequenced: CD4+ T cells sorted from blood. These receptors came from a human donor in good health.

The chain combines TRBV5-4 with TRBJ2-7; TRBD1 matches at 8 bases. The trim removed 4 bases at V and 0 bases at J, leaving 6 bases unmatched. Germline values: CDR1 SGHNT, CDR2 YYREEE (reference sequence). This CDR3 has 15 residues. The CDR3 sequence is CASSPGTGFSYEQYF. The CDR3 coding sequence is TGTGCCAGCAGCCCCGGGACAGGCTTCTCCTACGAGCAGTACTTC.

The V gene is TRBV14, the J gene TRBJ1-1; 12 bases are shared with TRBD1. From germline, CDR1 is SGHDN and CDR2 FVKESK. This CDR3 is built from 16 residues. V gave up 5 bases and J gave up 4 bases; unmatched junction bases: 8. CDR3 amino acids: CASSTRDRGQSTEAFF. As DNA, the CDR3 is TGTGCCAGCAGCACCCGGGACAGGGGGCAAAGCACTGAAGCTTTCTTT.

This clone occurred once. This chain joins TRBV6-6 and TRBJ2-7; TRBD1 matches at 8 bases. The V and J ends lost 5 bases and 3 bases, in that order; junction bases with no gene match: 12. The CDR3 runs 16 residues. Germline CDR1 reads MNHNY; CDR2 reads SVGAGI (reference sequence). The CDR3 DNA sequence: TGTGCCAGCAGTAAAACCGCGGTTGGACAGGGCTACGAGCAGTACTTC. It yields the protein CASSKTAVGQGYEQYF.

The rearrangement uses TRBV5-8 and TRBJ2-3; 9 bases match TRBD2. The CDR3 is 18 amino acids. The germline V gene has CDR1 SGHTS and CDR2 YDEGEE. Trimming at V came to 1 base and at J to 1 base, leaving 10 bases not matched to a gene. The CDR3 DNA follows: TGTGCCAGCAGCTTGTTGAGTTTAGCGGGGGACGGCACAGATACGCAGTATTTT. It is translated as CASSLLSLAGDGTDTQYF.

In the case of this clone: This specimen includes other DNA sequences encoding the same CDR3. The V and J genes are TRBV18 and TRBJ2-2, with D unresolved. Germline-derived CDR1 and CDR2 are KGHSH and LQKENI. This CDR3 is built from 16 residues. Trimming stripped 0 bases from V and 2 bases from J, with 10 bases between. CDR3 amino acids: CASSPPSGSNTGELFF. As DNA, the CDR3 is TGTGCCAGCTCACCACCTTCTGGGTCCAACACCGGGGAGCTGTTTTTT.

The rearrangement uses TRBV4-1 and TRBJ2-7; D not certain. The CDR3 extends over 17 amino acids. CDR1 and CDR2 from the germline V gene are MGHRA and YSYEKL. Trimming removed 2 bases at V and 0 bases at J, with 17 bases between. The CDR3 sequence: CASSQPRERRSSYEQYF. Here the CDR3 DNA reads TGCGCCAGCAGCCAACCCAGAGAGCGTAGGAGCTCCTACGAGCAGTACTTC.

This rearrangement joins TRBV19 to TRBJ1-1, with D unclear. Germline values: CDR1 LNHDA, CDR2 SQIVND (reference sequence). V lost 5 bases, J lost 5 bases, and 12 bases lay in between. The CDR3 has 13 residues. CDR3 sequence (DNA): TGTGCCAGTAGTCGGACGGGAAGGACTGAAGCTTTCTTT. It is translated as CASSRTGRTEAFF.

The chain recombines TRBV4-1 with TRBJ1-2; 12 bases line up with TRBD1. With V trimmed by 4 bases and J by 7 bases, 10 bases remained unmatched. CDR3 length: 16 residues. Germline-derived CDR1 and CDR2 are MGHRA and YSYEKL. The CDR3 is CASSRVPGQGAFGYTF. The CDR3 bases are TGCGCCAGCAGCCGGGTCCCGGGACAGGGGGCGTTTGGCTACACCTTC.

The rearrangement links TRBV5-4 to TRBJ1-4; tentative D call: TRBD1 (6 bases). This CDR3 has 14 amino acids. With 3 bases removed from V and 7 bases from J, the gap between germline ends came to 13 bases. CDR1 SGHNT and CDR2 YYREEE come from the germline V gene (reference sequence). The CDR3, as DNA: TGTGCCAGCAGCTCCCCGGGGGCGCGTGAAAAACTGTTTTTT. Translation: CASSSPGAREKLFF.

The chain carries TRBV19 and TRBJ1-4, with no clear D. The CDR3 length is 12 residues. Germline values: CDR1 LNHDA, CDR2 SQIVND (reference sequence). V lost 2 bases to trimming and J lost 5 bases, with 3 bases between them. In nucleotides, the CDR3 is TGTGCCAGTAGTATAAGCAATGAAAAACTGTTTTTT. Translating it yields CASSISNEKLFF.

The rearrangement uses TRBV5-4 and TRBJ1-3, with a tentative D call TRBD1 (5 bases). The CDR3 consists of 16 residues. Trimming took off 2 bases at V and 0 bases at J, with 12 bases between the two ends. The germline V gene has CDR1 SGHNT and CDR2 YYREEE (reference sequence). In DNA, the CDR3 is TGTGCCAGCAGCTTCTCAGGGACCCTCTCTGGAAACACCATATATTTT. It translates to CASSFSGTLSGNTIYF.

This sequence joins TRBV7-3 and TRBJ2-3; possibly TRBD2 for D (5 bases). V lost 0 bases, J lost 2 bases, and 12 bases lay in between. The CDR3 is 16 amino acids. Germline V gene sequence: CDR1 SGHTA, CDR2 FQGTGA. DNA of the CDR3: TGTGCCAGCAGCTTAACGGCTAGCCGATTCACAGATACGCAGTATTTT. The encoded protein is CASSLTASRFTDTQYF.

The V call is TRBV28, the J call TRBJ1-5; D is uncertain. Germline-derived CDR1 and CDR2 are MDHEN and SYDVKM. CDR3 size: 15 residues. The V and J ends lost 6 bases and 2 bases respectively, with 14 bases between them. The DNA of the CDR3 is TGTGCCAGCAGCCCCGACAATAGGGGCAATCAGCCCCAGCATTTT. It codes for CASSPDNRGNQPQHF.

The chain carries TRBV30 and TRBJ2-5; a weak D match, TRBD2 (6 bases). This CDR3 comprises 14 residues. In germline, CDR1 is GTSNPN, CDR2 SVGIG (reference sequence). The ends were cut back, 3 bases at V and 7 bases at J, with 18 bases in the middle. CDR3: CAWRGGGATVTQYF. In nucleotides, the CDR3 is TGTGCCTGGAGGGGCGGCGGGGCGACAGTGACCCAGTACTTC. Full variable domain (rest looked up from reference TRBV30 and TRBJ2-5): SQTIHQWPATLVQPVGSPLSLECTVEGTSNPNLYWYRQAAGRGLQLLFYSVGIGQISSEVPQNLSASRPQDRQFILSSKKLLLSDSGFYLCAWRGGGATVTQYFGPGTRLLVL.

The rearrangement links TRBV4-1 to TRBJ2-1; 12 bases are a match to TRBD2. The length of the CDR3 is 18 residues. CDR1 MGHRA and CDR2 YSYEKL come from the germline V gene. V lost 1 base, J lost 4 bases, and 8 bases stayed unmatched. The CDR3 loop reads CASSQGAASGRVYNEQFF. CDR3 nucleotides: TGCGCCAGCAGCCAAGGGGCGGCTAGCGGGAGGGTTTACAATGAGCAGTTCTTC.